The present T cell receptor (beta chain) was sequenced within a study of T cell responses to AZD1222 COVID-19 vaccine. The study, taken as a whole, reports: Regions left unmutated in variants are reportedly the target of nearly half of spike-specific TCRs.

On this clone: Its antigen remains unidentified. One junction end does not reproduce the germline sequence, and a read error may be involved.

Measured with immunoSEQ multiplex PCR; TCRdb has only the in-frame clones, and not every one. This table holds roughly 130,000 clones, around 90% found once. The CDR3 sequence is 16 residues long. Germline V lookup: CDR1 MNHEY, CDR2 SVGEGT. Sequenced material: peripheral blood, taken on day 0 of AZD1222 vaccination. The receptor comes from an adult in good health. The chain joins TRBV6-2 or TRBV6-3 to TRBJ1-1; possibly TRBD1 for D (5 bases). The CDR3 loop is CASSHSNGRVQMGAFF. CDR3 sequence (DNA): TGTGCCAGCAGTCACTCGAATGGCAGGGTCCAAATGGGAGCTTTCTTT.